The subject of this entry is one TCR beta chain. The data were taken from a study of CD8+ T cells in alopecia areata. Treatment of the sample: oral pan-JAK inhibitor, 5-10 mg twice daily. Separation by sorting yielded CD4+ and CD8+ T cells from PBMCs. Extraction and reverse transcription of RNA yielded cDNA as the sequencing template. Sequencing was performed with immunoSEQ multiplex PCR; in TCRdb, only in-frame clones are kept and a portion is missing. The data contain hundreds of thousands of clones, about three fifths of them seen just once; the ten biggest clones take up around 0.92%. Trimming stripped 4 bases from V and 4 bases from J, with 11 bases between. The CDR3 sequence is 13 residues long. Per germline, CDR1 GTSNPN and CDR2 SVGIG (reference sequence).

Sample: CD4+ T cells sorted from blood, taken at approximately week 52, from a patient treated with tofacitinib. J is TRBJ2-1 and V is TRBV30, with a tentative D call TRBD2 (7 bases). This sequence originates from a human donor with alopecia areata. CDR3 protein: CAWTGGLYNEQFF. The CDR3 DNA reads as TGTGCCTGGACCGGGGGGCTATACAATGAGCAGTTCTTC.